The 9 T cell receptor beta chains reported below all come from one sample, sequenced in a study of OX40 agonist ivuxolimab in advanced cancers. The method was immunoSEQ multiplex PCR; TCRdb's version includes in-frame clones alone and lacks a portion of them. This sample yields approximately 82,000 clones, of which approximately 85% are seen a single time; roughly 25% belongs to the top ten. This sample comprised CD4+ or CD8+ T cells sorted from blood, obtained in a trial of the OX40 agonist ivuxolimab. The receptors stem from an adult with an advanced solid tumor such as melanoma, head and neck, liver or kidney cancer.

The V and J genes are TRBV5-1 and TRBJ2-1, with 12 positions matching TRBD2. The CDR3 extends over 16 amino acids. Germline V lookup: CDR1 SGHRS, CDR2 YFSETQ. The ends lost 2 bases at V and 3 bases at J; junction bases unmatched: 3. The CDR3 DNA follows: TGCGCCAGCAGCTTCTGGACTAGCGGGGACTACAATGAGCAGTTCTTC. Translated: CASSFWTSGDYNEQFF.

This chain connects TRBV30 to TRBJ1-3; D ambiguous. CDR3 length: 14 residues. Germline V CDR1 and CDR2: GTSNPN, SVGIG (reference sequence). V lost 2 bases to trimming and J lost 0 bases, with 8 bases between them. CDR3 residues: CAWSTVSSGNTIYF. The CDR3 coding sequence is TGTGCCTGGAGTACCGTGAGCTCTGGAAACACCATATATTTT.

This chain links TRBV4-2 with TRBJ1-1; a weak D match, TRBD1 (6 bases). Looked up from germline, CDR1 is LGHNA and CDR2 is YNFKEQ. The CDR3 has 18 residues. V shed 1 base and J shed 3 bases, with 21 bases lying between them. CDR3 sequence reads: CASSQVSGAKQGDTEAFF. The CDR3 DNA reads TGTGCCAGCAGCCAAGTTTCAGGGGCAAAACAAGGAGACACTGAAGCTTTCTTT.

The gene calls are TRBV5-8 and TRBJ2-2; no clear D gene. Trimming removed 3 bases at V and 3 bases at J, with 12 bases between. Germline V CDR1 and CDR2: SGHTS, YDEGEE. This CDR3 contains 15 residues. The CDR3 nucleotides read TGTGCCAGCAGCTCCGACTCTGGGTACACCGGGGAGCTGTTTTTT. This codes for CASSSDSGYTGELFF. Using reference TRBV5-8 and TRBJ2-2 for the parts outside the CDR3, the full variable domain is EAGVTQSPTHLIKTRGQQATLRCSPISGHTSVYWYQQALGLGLQFLLWYDEGEERNRGNFPPRFSGRQFPNYSSELNVNALELEDSALYLCASSSDSGYTGELFFGEGSRLTVL.

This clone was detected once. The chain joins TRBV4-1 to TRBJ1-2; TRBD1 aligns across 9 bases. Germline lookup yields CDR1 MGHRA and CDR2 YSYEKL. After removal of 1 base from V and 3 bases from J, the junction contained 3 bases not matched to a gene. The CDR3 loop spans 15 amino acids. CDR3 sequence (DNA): TGCGCCAGCAGCCAAGGCGGACAGGGGTACTATGGCTACACCTTC. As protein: CASSQGGQGYYGYTF.

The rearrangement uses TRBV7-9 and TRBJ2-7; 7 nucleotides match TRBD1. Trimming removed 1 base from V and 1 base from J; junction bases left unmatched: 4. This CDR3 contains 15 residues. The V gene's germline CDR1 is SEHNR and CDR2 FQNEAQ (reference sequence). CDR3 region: CASSLGRGQSYEQYF. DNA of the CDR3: TGTGCCAGCAGCTTAGGTAGGGGACAGTCCTACGAGCAGTACTTC.

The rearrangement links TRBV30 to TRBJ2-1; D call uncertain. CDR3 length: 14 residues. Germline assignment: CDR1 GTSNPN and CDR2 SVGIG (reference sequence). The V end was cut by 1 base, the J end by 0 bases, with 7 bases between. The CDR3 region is CAWSDLSSYNEQFF. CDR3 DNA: TGTGCCTGGAGTGACCTGAGCTCCTACAATGAGCAGTTCTTC.

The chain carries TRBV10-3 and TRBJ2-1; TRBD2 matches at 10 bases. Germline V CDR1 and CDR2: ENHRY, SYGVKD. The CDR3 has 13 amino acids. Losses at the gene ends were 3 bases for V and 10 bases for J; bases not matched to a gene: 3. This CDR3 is CAISELAGWEQFF. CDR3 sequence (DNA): TGTGCCATCAGTGAACTAGCGGGATGGGAGCAGTTCTTC.

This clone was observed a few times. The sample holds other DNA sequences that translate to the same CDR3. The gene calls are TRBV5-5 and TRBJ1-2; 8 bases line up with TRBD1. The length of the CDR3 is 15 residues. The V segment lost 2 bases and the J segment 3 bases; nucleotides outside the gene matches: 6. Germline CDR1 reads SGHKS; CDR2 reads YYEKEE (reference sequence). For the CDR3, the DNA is TGTGCCAGCAGCTTCCCTGGACAGGGCGACTATGGCTACACCTTC. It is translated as CASSFPGQGDYGYTF.